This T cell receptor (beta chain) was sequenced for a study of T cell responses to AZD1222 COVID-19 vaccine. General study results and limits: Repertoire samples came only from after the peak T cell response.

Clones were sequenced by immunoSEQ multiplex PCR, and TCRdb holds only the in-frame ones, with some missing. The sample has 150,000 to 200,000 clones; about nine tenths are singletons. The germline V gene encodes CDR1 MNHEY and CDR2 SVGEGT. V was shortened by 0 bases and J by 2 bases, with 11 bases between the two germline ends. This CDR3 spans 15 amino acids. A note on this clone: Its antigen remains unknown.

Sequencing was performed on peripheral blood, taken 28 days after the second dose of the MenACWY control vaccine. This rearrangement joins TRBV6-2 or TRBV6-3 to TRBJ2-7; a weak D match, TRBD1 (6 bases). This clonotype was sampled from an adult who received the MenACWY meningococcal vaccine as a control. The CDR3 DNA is TGTGCCAGCAGTTACTCGAGCAGGGGTACCTACGAGCAGTACTTC. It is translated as CASSYSSRGTYEQYF.